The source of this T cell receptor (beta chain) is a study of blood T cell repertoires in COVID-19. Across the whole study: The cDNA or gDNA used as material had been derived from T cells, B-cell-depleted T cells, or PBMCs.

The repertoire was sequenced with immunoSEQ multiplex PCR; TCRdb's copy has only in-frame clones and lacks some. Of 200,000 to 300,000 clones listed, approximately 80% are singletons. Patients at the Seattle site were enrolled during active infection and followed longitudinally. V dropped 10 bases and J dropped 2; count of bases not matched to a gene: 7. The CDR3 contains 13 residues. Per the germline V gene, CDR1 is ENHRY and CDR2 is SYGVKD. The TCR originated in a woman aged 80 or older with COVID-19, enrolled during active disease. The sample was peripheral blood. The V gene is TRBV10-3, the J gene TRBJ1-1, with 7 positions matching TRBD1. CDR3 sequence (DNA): TGTGCCAGCCGACAGGGCATTAACACTGAAGCTTTCTTT. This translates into CASRQGINTEAFF.